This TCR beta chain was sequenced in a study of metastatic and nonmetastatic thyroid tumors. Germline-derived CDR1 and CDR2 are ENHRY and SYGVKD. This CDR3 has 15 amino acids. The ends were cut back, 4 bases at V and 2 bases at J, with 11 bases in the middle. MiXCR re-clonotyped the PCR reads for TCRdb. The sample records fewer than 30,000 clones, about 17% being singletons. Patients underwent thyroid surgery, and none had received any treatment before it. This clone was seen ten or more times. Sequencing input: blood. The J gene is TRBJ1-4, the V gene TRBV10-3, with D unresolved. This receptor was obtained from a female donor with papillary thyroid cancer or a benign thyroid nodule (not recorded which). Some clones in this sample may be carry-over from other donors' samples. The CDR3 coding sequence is TGTGCCATCAGTGTGAACGGGCGGACTAATGAAAAACTGTTTTTT. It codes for CAISVNGRTNEKLFF.